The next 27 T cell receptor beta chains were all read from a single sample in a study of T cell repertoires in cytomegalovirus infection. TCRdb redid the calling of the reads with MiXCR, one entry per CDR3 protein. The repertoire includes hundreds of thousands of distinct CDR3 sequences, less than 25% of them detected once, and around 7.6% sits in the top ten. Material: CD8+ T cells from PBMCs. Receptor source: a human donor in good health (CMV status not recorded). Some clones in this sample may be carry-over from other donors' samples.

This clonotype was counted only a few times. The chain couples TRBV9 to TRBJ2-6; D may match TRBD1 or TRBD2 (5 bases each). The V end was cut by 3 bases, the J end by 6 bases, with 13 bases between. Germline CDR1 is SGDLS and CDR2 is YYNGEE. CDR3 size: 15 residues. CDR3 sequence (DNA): TGTGCCAGCAGCGGAGGGGCCCGTGCGGCCAACGTCCTGACTTTC. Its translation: CASSGGARAANVLTF.

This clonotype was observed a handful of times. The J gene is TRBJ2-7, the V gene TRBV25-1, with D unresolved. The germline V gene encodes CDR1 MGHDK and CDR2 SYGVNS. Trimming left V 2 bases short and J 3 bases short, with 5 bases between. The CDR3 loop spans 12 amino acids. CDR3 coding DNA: TGTGCCAGCAGTGAAGGCTACTACGAGCAGTACTTC. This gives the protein CASSEGYYEQYF.

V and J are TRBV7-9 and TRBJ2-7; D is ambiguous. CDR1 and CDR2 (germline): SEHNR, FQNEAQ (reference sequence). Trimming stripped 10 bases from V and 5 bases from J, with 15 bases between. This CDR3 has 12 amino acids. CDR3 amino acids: CATTSSAHEQYF. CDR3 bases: TGTGCCACTACATCATCGGCGCACGAGCAGTACTTC.

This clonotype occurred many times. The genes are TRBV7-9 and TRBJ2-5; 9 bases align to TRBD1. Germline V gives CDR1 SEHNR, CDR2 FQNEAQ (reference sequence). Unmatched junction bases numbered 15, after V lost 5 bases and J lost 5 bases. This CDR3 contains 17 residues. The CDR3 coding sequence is TGTGCCAGCAGCGCCAATAGGGACAGGGCAACGGGGGAGACCCAGTACTTC. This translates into CASSANRDRATGETQYF.

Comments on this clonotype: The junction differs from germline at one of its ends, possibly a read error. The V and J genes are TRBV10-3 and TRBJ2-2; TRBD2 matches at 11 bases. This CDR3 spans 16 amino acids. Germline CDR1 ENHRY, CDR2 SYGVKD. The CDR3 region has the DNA TGTGCCGTCAGTACTAGCGGGGGCCCGAACACCGGGGAGCTGTTTTTT. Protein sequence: CAVSTSGGPNTGELFF.

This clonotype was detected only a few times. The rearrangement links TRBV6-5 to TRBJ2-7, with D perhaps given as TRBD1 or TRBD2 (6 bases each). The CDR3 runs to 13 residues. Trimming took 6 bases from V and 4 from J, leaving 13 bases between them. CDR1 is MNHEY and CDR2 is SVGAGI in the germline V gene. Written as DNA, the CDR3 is TGTGCCAGCAGACAGGGACTTAGGTACGAGCAGTACTTC. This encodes CASRQGLRYEQYF.

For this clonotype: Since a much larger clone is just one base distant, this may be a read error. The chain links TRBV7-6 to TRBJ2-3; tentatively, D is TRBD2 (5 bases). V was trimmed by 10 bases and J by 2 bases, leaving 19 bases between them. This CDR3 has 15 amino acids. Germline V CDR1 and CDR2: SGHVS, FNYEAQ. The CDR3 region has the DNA TGTGCCACCACCCCCCGGGGTCCTGACACAGATACGCAGTATTTT. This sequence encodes CATTPRGPDTDTQYF.

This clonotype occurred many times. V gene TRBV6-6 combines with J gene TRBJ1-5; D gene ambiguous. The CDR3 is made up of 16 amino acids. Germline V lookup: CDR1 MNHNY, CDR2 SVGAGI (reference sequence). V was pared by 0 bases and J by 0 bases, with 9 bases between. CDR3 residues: CASSYSPVNSNQPQHF. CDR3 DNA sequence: TGTGCCAGCAGTTACTCGCCCGTTAATAGCAATCAGCCCCAGCATTTT.

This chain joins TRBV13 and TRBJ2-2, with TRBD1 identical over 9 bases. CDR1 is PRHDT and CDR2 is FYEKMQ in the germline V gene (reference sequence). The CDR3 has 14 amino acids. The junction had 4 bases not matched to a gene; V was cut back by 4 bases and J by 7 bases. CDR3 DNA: TGTGCCAGCAGCTACAGGGGGCGCATCGGGGAGCTGTTTTTT. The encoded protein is CASSYRGRIGELFF.

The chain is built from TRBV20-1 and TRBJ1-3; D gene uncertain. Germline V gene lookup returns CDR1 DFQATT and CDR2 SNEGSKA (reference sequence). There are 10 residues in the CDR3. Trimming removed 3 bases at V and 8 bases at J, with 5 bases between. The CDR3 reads CSASVDTIYF. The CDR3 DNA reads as TGCAGTGCTAGTGTGGACACCATATATTTT.

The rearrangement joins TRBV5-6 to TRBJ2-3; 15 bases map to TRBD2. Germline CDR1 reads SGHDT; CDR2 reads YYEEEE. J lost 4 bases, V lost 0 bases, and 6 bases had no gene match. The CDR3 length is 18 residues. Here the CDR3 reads CASSLEGTSGGNSDTQYF. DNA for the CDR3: TGTGCCAGCAGCTTGGAGGGGACTAGCGGGGGGAATTCAGATACGCAGTATTTT.

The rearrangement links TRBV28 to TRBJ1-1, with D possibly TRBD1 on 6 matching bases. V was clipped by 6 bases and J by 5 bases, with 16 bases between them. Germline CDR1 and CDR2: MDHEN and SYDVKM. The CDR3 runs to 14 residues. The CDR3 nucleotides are TGTGCCAGCAGCCTACCCGGGGGGCATACTGAAGCTTTCTTT. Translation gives CASSLPGGHTEAFF. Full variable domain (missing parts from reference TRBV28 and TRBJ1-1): DVKVTQSSRYLVKRTGEKVFLECVQDMDHENMFWYRQDPGLGLRLIYFSYDVKMKEKGDIPEGYSVSREKKERFSLILESASTNQTSMYLCASSLPGGHTEAFFGQGTRLTVV.

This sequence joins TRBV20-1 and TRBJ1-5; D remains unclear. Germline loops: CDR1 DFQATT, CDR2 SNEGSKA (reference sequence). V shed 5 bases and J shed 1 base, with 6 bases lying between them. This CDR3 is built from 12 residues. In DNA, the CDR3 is TGCAGTGCTGGTGTAAGCAATCAGCCCCAGCATTTT. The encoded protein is CSAGVSNQPQHF.

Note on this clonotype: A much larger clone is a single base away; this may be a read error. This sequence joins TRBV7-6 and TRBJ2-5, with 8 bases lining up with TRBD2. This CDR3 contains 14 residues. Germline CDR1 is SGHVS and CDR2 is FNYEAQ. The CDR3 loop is CASSDGGGQETQHF. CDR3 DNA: TGTGCCAGCAGCGACGGGGGGGGCCAAGAGACCCAGCACTTC.

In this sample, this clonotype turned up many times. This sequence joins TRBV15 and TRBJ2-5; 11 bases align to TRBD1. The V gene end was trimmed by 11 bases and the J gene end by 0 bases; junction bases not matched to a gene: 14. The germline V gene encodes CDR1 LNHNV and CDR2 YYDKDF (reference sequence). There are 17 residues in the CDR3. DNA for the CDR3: TGTGCCTCCTCTCCGGGACAGGGGGTCGTATACCAAGAGACCCAGTACTTC. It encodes CASSPGQGVVYQETQYF.

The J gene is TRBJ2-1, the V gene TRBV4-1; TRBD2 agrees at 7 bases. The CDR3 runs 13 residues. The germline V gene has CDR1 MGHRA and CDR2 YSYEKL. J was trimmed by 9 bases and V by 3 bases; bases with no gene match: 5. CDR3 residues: CASSQGGAGEQFF. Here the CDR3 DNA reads TGCGCCAGCAGCCAGGGAGGGGCCGGTGAGCAGTTCTTC.

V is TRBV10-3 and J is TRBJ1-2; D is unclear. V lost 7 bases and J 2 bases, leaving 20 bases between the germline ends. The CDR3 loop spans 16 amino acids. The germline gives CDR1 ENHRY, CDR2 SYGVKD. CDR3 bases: TGTGCCATCATGAGGGAGGGAGGAAACATCAACTATGGCTACACCTTC. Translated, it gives CAIMREGGNINYGYTF.

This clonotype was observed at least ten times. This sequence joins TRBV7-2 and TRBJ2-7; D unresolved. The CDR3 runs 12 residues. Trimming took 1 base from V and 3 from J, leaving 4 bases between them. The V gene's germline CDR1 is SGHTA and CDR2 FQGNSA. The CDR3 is CASSLDNYEQYF. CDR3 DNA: TGTGCCAGCAGCTTAGACAACTACGAGCAGTACTTC.

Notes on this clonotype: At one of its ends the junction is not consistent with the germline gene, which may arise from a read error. CDR3 sequence (DNA): TGTGTCAGCAGAACACTCACAGGGAATTGGTATGGCTACACCTTC. Translation gives CVSRTLTGNWYGYTF. The chain combines TRBV7-6 with TRBJ1-2; D may be TRBD1 (6 bases). The CDR3 covers 15 residues. The germline CDR1 and CDR2 sequences are SGHVS and FNYEAQ.

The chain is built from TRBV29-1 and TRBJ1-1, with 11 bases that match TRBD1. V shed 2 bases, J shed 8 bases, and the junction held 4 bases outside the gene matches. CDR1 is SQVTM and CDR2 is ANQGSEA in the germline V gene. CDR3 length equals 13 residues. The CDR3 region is CSVESGTGGEAFF. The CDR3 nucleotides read TGCAGCGTTGAATCCGGGACAGGGGGAGAAGCTTTCTTT.

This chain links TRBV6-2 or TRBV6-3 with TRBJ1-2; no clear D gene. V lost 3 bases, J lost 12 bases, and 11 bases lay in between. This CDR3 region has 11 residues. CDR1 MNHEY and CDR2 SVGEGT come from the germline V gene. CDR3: CASSYRRFDTF. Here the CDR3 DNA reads TGTGCCAGCAGTTATAGGCGCTTCGACACCTTC.

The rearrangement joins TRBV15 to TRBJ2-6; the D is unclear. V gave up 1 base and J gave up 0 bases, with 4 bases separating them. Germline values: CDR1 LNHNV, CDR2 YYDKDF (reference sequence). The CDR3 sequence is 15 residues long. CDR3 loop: CATSRGVSGANVLTF. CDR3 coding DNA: TGTGCCACCAGCAGAGGGGTCTCTGGGGCCAACGTCCTGACTTTC.

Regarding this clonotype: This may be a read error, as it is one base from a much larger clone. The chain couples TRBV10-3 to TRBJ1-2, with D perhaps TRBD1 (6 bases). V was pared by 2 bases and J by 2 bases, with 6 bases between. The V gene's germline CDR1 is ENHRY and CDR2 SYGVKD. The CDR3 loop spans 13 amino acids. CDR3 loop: CAISEGQNYGYTF. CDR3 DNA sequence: TGTGCCATCAGTGAGGGACAGAACTATGGCTACACCTTC.

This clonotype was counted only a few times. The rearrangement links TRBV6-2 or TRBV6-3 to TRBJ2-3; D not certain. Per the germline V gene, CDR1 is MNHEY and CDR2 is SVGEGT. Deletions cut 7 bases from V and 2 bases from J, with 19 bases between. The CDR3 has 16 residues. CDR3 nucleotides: TGTGCCAGCACCTCTCTGGCCGCGGATCCCACAGATACGCAGTATTTT. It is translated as CASTSLAADPTDTQYF.

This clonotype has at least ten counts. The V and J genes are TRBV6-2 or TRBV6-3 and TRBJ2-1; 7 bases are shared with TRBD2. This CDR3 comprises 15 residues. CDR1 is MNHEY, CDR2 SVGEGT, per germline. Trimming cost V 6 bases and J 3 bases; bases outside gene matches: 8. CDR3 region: CASRIAGPLYNEQFF. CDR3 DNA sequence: TGTGCCAGCAGGATAGCGGGCCCTCTCTACAATGAGCAGTTCTTC.

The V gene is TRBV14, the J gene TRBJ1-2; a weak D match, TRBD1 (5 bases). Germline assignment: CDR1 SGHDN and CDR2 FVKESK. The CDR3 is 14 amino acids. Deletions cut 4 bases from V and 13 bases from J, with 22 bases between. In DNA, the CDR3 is TGTGCCAGCAGCCCCCTACGGGGGACCCACACGGGCACCTTC. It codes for CASSPLRGTHTGTF.

The CDR3 loop reads CSATITAFANYGYTF. CDR3 DNA: TGCAGTGCTACCATCACGGCATTCGCAAACTATGGCTACACCTTC. This chain connects TRBV20-1 to TRBJ1-2; D call uncertain. This CDR3 region has 15 residues. V was clipped by 4 bases and J by 2 bases, with 17 bases between them. Germline V gene sequence: CDR1 DFQATT, CDR2 SNEGSKA (reference sequence).